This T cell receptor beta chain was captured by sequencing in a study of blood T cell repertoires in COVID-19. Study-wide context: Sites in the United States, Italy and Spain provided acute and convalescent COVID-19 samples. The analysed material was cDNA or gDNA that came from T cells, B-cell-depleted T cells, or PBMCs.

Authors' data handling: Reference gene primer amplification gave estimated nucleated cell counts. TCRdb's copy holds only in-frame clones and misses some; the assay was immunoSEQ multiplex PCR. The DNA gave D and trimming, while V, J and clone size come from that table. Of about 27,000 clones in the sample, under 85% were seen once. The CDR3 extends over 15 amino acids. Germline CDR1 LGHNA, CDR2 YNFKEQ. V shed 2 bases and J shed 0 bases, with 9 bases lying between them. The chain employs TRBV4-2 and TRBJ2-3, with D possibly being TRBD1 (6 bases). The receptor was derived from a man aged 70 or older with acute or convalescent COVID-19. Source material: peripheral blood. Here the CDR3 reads CASSQMGASTDTQYF. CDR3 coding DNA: TGTGCCAGCAGCCAAATGGGGGCTAGCACAGATACGCAGTATTTT.